The TCR beta chain under discussion was sequenced for a study of T cells after yellow fever vaccination. TCRdb fed the 5' RACE reads into MiXCR, producing one record per CDR3 protein. The data contain almost 600,000 distinct CDR3 sequences, approximately 12% of them singletons. With 5 bases clipped from V and 1 base from J, the junction kept 5 bases outside the gene matches. The CDR3 is 16 amino acids. CDR1 MNHEY and CDR2 SVGEGT come from the germline V gene. This chain joins TRBV6-2 or TRBV6-3 and TRBJ2-4, with TRBD2 identical over 10 bases. Source: PBMCs, taken on the day of the yellow fever booster vaccination. This sequence originates from a man aged 30 to 39 who received the YFV17D yellow fever vaccine. The CDR3: CASSPSSGGAKNIQYF. CDR3 nucleotides: TGTGCCAGCAGTCCTTCTAGCGGGGGTGCCAAAAACATTCAGTACTTC.